These 6 T cell receptor beta chains share one sample of origin, sequenced in a study of T cells in Graves' hyperthyroidism and ophthalmopathy (dated by TCRdb to 2018 to 2020). The protocol used for the library was multiplex PCR. Sequenced using an Illumina HiSeq 2000. The TCR beta CDR3 regions were amplified from RNA transcripts. The TCR CDR3 was subjected to a first round of RT-PCR using the HTBI primer set and the Qiagen OneStep RT-PCR kit. Using fastp trimming at Q25 and MiXCR clonotype assembly, TCRdb reanalyzed the public sequencing data and kept in-frame beta chains. Identical CDR3 protein sequences are pooled into one entry, listed with their most common genes and DNA. The sample table shows around 540,000 distinct CDR3 sequences, and about 43% are seen once. The top ten hold roughly 8.2% of the sample. Sequencing was performed on peripheral blood or thyroid tissue (not recorded which). The receptors were sampled from a woman between 18 and 29 years old with Graves' hyperthyroidism. Donor details come from another sample of the same person, matched by shared clones.

The rearrangement uses TRBV3-1 and TRBJ1-1, with TRBD1 matching 7 bases. This CDR3 spans 15 amino acids. J was trimmed by 3 bases and V by 4 bases; bases with no gene match: 8. From germline, CDR1 is LGHDT and CDR2 YNNKEL (reference sequence). CDR3: CASSLNDRVYTEAFF. CDR3 DNA: TGTGCCAGCAGCCTTAATGACAGGGTCTACACTGAAGCTTTCTTT.

This clonotype appeared a few times. The rearrangement links TRBV29-1 to TRBJ2-3, with D unclear. From germline, CDR1 is SQVTM and CDR2 ANQGSEA. V lost 4 bases and J lost 2, with 13 bases in between. The CDR3 length is 14 residues. In DNA, the CDR3 is TGCAGCGTTGGTGTTGCCCCCAACACAGATACGCAGTATTTT. Its translation is CSVGVAPNTDTQYF.

The genes are TRBV9 and TRBJ1-2, with TRBD1 as a possible D gene (5 bases). The ends were cut back, 0 bases at V and 2 bases at J, with 8 bases in the middle. The length of the CDR3 is 14 residues. The germline V gene has CDR1 SGDLS and CDR2 YYNGEE. The CDR3 sequence is CASSVEGQNYGYTF. The CDR3 DNA reads TGTGCCAGCAGCGTAGAGGGGCAGAACTATGGCTACACCTTC.

This clonotype was seen only a few times. This chain joins TRBV4-1 and TRBJ2-7; D is undetermined. This CDR3 is built from 14 residues. In germline, CDR1 is MGHRA, CDR2 YSYEKL. V was shortened by 3 bases and J by 1 base, with 10 bases between the two germline ends. CDR3 coding DNA: TGCGCCAGCAGCCACGGACCCCTATCCTACGAGCAGTACTTC. Protein sequence: CASSHGPLSYEQYF.

The chain couples TRBV29-1 to TRBJ1-2, with D maybe TRBD1 (6 bases). Germline CDR1 SQVTM, CDR2 ANQGSEA. CDR3 length: 12 residues. V was cut by 4 bases and J by 6 bases, with 12 bases left in between. The CDR3 protein is CSVVGGDNGYTF. The DNA of the CDR3 is TGCAGCGTTGTAGGAGGGGACAATGGCTACACCTTC.

Of note for this clonotype: This may arise from a read error, as a much more abundant clone is one base away. The chain combines TRBV24-1 with TRBJ1-2, with 7 positions matching TRBD1. CDR3 length: 14 residues. Germline lookup yields CDR1 KGHDR and CDR2 SFDVKD. After removal of 6 bases from V and 4 bases from J, the junction contained 7 bases not matched to a gene. The CDR3 reads CATSKPGQSYGYTF. Written as DNA, the CDR3 is TGTGCCACCAGTAAACCGGGACAGAGCTATGGCTACACCTTC.